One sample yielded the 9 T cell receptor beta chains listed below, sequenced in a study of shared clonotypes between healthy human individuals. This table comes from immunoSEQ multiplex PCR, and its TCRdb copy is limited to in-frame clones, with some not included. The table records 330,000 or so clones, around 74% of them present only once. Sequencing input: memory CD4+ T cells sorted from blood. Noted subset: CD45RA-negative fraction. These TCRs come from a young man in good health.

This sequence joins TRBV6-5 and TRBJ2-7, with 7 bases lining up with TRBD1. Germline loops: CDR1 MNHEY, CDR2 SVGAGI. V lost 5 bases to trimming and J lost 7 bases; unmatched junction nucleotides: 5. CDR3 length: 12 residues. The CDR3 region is CASSKTGSEQYF. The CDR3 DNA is TGTGCCAGCAGTAAGACAGGGAGTGAGCAGTACTTC.

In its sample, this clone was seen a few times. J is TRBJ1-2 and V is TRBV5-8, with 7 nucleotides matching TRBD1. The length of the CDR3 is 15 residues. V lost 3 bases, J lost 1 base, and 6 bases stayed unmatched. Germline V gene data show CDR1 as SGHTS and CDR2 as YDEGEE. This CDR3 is CASSSSGTVNYGYTF. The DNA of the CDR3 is TGTGCCAGCAGCTCCTCCGGGACAGTTAACTATGGCTACACCTTC.

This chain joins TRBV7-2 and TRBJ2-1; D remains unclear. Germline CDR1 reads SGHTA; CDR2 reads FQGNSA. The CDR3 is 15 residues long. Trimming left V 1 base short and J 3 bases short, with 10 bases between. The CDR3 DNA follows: TGTGCCAGCAGCTTAGTAGTGGCCCGCTACAATGAGCAGTTCTTC. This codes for CASSLVVARYNEQFF. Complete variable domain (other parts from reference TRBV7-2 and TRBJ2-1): GAGVSQSPSNKVTEKGKDVELRCDPISGHTALYWYRQSLGQGLEFLIYFQGNSAPDKSGLPSDRFSAERTGGSVSTLTIQRTQQEDSAVYLCASSLVVARYNEQFFGPGTRLTVL.

The CDR3 loop is CASSTSGGTYEQYF. DNA of the CDR3: TGTGCCAGCAGCACTAGCGGGGGGACCTACGAGCAGTACTTC. V is TRBV7-9 and J is TRBJ2-7, with 12 bases lining up with TRBD2. This CDR3 has 14 amino acids. J gave up 2 bases and V 5 bases, and 1 base lay outside the gene matches. Per the germline V gene, CDR1 is SEHNR and CDR2 is FQNEAQ (reference sequence).

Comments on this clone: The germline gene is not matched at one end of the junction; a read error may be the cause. Here the CDR3 reads CVSSLYRGRGYTF. The CDR3, as DNA: TGTGTCAGCAGTTTATACAGGGGTCGGGGCTACACCTTC. The chain combines TRBV28 with TRBJ1-2; TRBD1 agrees at 7 bases. The length of the CDR3 is 13 residues. Germline CDR1 and CDR2: MDHEN and SYDVKM.

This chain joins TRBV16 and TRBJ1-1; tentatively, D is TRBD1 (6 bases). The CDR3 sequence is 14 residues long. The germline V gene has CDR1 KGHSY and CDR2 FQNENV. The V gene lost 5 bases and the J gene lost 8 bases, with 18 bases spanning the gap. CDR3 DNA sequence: TGTGCCAGCAGCTCCCTACAGGGTTTGGGGGAAGCTTTCTTT. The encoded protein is CASSSLQGLGEAFF.

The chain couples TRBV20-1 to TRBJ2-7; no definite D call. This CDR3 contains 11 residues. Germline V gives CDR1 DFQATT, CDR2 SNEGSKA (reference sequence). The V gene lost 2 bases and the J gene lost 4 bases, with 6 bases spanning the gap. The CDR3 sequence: CSARSDYEQYF. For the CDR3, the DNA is TGCAGTGCTAGATCGGATTACGAGCAGTACTTC.

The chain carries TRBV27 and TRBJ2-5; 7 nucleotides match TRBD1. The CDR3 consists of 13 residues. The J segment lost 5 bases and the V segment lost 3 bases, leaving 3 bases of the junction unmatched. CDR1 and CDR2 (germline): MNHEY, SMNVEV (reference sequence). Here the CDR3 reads CASSLRGRETQYF. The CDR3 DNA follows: TGTGCCAGCAGTTTGAGGGGGCGGGAGACCCAGTACTTC.

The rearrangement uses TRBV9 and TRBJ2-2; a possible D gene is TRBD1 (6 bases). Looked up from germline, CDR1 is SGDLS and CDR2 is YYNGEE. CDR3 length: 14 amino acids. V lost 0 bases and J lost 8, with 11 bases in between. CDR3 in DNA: TGTGCCAGCAGCGTAGCTTCAGGGGCTGGGGAGCTGTTTTTT. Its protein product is CASSVASGAGELFF.